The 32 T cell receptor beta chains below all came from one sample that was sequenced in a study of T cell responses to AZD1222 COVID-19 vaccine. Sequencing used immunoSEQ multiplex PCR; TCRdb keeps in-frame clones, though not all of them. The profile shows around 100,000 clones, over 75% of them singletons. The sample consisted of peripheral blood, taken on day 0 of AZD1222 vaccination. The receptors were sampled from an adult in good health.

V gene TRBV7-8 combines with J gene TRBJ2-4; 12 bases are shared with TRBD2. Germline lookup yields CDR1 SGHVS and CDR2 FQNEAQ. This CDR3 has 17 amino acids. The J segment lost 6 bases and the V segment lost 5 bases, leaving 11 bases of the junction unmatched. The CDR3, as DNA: TGTGCCAGCAGCCCTTCTAGCGGGAGGGAGGCGGCAAACATTCAGTACTTC. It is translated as CASSPSSGREAANIQYF.

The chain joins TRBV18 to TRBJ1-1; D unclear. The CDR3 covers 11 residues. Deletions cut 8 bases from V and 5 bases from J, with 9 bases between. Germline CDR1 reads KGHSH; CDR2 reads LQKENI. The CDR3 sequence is CASAYTTEAFF. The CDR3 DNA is TGTGCCAGCGCCTACACGACTGAAGCTTTCTTT.

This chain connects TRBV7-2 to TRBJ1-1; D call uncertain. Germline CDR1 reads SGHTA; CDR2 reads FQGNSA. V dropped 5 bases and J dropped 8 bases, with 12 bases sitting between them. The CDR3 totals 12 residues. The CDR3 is CASSRYLEEAFF. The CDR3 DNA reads TGTGCCAGCAGCCGATACTTGGAGGAAGCTTTCTTT.

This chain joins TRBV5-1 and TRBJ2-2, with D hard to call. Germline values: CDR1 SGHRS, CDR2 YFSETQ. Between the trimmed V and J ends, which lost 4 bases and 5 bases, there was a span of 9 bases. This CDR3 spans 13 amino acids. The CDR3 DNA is TGCGCCAGCAGCCCAAGAGTTACCGGGGAGCTGTTTTTT. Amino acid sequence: CASSPRVTGELFF. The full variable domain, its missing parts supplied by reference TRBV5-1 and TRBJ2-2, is KAGVTQTPRYLIKTRGQQVTLSCSPISGHRSVSWYQQTPGQGLQFLFEYFSETQRNKGNFPGRFSGRQFSNSRSEMNVSTLELGDSALYLCASSPRVTGELFFGEGSRLTVL.

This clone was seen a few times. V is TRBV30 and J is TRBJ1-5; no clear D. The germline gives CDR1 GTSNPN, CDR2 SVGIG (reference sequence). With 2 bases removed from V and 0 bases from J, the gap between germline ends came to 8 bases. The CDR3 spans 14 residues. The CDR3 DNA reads TGTGCCTGGAGTTCCGGGAATAGCAATCAGCCCCAGCATTTT. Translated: CAWSSGNSNQPQHF.

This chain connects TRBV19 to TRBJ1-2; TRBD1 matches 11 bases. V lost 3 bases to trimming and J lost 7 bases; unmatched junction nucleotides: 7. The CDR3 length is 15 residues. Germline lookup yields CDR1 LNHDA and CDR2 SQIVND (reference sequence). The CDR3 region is CASSIIGTGGSGYTF. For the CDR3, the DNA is TGTGCCAGTAGTATTATTGGGACAGGGGGAAGTGGCTACACCTTC.

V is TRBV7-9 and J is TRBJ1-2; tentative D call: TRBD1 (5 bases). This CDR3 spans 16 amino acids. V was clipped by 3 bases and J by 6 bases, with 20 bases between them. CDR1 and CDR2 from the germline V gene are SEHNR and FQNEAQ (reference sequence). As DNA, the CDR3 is TGTGCCAGCAGCTTGAATTCAGTGAGGGGCAATGATGGCTACACCTTC. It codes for CASSLNSVRGNDGYTF. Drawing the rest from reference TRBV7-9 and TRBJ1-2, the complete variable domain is DTGVSQNPRHKITKRGQNVTFRCDPISEHNRLYWYRQTLGQGPEFLTYFQNEAQLEKSRLLSDRFSAERPKGSFSTLEIQRTEQGDSAMYLCASSLNSVRGNDGYTFGSGTRLTVV.

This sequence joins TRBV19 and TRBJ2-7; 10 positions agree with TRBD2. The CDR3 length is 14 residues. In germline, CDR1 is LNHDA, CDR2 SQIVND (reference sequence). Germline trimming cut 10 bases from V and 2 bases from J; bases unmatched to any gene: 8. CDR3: CATRFGTSAYEQYF. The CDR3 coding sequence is TGTGCCACCCGCTTCGGGACTAGCGCCTACGAGCAGTACTTC.

The CDR3 spells CASSFGGGGIADTQYF. In DNA, the CDR3 is TGTGCCAGCAGCTTTGGAGGCGGGGGGATCGCAGATACGCAGTATTTT. The chain combines TRBV11-1 with TRBJ2-3; TRBD2 aligns across 8 bases. The ends lost 3 bases at V and 4 bases at J; junction bases unmatched: 9. Germline CDR1 is SGHAT and CDR2 is FQDESV (reference sequence). The CDR3 sequence is 16 residues long.

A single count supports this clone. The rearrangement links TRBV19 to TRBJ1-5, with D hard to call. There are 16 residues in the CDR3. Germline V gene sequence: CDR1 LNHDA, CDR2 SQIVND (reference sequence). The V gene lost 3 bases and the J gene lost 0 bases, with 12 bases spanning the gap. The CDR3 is CASSIRSPNSNQPQHF. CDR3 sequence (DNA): TGTGCCAGTAGTATTCGTAGCCCTAATAGCAATCAGCCCCAGCATTTT.

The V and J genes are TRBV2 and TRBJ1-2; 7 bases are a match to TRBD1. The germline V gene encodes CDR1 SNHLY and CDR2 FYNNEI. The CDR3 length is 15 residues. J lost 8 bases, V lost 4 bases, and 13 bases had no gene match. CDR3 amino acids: CASSGSGTVPGGYTF. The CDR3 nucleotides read TGTGCCAGCAGTGGATCCGGGACAGTTCCAGGGGGCTACACCTTC.

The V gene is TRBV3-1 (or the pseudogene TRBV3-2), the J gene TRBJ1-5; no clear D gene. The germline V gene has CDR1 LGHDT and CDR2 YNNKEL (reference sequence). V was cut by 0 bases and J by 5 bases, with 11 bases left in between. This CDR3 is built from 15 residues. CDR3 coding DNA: TGTGCCAGCAGCCAAGACTCCCTAACGGATCAGCCCCAGCATTTT. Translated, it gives CASSQDSLTDQPQHF.

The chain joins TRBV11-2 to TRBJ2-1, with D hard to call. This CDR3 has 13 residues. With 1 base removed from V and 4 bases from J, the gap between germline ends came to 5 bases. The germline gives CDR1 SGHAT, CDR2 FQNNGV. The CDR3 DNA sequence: TGTGCCAGCAGCTTAGCCCAGTACAATGAGCAGTTCTTC. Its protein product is CASSLAQYNEQFF.

The CDR3 loop is CASNFISSYEQYF. The CDR3 nucleotides are TGTGCCAGCAACTTTATTTCCTCCTACGAGCAGTACTTC. The gene calls are TRBV21-1 and TRBJ2-7; the D call TRBD2 from the table was never checked on the DNA. TRBV21-1 is tagged as a pseudogene. The CDR3 loop spans 13 amino acids.

The chain's CDR3 is CASRDSVNTEAFF. The CDR3, as DNA: TGTGCCAGCCGAGACAGCGTGAACACTGAAGCTTTCTTT. The chain carries TRBV2 and TRBJ1-1, with D perhaps TRBD1 (5 bases). Germline lookup yields CDR1 SNHLY and CDR2 FYNNEI. V lost 8 bases to trimming and J lost 0 bases, with 10 bases between them. CDR3 size: 13 residues.

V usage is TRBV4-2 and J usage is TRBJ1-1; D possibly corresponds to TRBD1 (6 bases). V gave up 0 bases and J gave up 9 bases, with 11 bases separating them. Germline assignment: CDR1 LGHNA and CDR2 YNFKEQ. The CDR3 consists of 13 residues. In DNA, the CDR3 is TGTGCCAGCAGCCAAGATCGGGGGGGGCAAGCTTTCTTT. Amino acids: CASSQDRGGQAFF.

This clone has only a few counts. In DNA form, the CDR3 reads TGCGCCAGCAGGGATCAGGGAGGCGCAGATACGCAGTATTTT. The encoded protein is CASRDQGGADTQYF. This chain connects TRBV10-2 to TRBJ2-3; TRBD2 might be the D (6 bases). Trimming shortened V by 6 bases and J by 4 bases, and 14 bases separated the two germline ends. Germline V lookup: CDR1 WSHSY, CDR2 SAAADI. This CDR3 comprises 14 residues.

This chain's CDR3 is CASSSDTGNSYEQYF. As DNA, the CDR3 is TGCGCCAGCAGCTCGGATACAGGAAACTCCTACGAGCAGTACTTC. The V gene is TRBV5-1, the J gene TRBJ2-7, with D possibly matching TRBD1 (5 bases). The CDR3 has 15 amino acids. Germline V gives CDR1 SGHRS, CDR2 YFSETQ. Deletions cut 3 bases from V and 0 bases from J, with 13 bases between.

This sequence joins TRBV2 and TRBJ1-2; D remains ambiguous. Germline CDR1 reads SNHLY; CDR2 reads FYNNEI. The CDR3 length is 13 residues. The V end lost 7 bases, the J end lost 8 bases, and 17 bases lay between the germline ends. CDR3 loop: CASKGSEGWGYTF. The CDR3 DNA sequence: TGTGCCAGCAAGGGATCCGAGGGCTGGGGCTACACCTTC.

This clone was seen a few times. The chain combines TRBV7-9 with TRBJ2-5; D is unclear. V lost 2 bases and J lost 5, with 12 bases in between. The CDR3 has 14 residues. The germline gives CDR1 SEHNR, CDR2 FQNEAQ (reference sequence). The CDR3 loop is CASSLTSDWETQYF. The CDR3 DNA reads TGTGCCAGCAGCTTAACGTCCGACTGGGAGACCCAGTACTTC.

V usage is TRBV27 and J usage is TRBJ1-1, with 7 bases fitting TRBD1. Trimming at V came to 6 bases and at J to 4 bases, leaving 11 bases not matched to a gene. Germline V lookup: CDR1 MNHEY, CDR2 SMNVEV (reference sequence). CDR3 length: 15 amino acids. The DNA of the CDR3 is TGTGCCAGCAGCCAAACCAGGGGGTCACCCACTGAAGCTTTCTTT. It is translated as CASSQTRGSPTEAFF.

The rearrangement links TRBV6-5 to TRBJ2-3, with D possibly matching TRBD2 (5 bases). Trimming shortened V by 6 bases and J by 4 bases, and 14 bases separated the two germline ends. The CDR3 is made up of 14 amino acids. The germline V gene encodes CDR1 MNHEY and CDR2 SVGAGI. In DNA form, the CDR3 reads TGTGCCAGCAGGGACTCCCATCCAGCAGATACGCAGTATTTT. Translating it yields CASRDSHPADTQYF.

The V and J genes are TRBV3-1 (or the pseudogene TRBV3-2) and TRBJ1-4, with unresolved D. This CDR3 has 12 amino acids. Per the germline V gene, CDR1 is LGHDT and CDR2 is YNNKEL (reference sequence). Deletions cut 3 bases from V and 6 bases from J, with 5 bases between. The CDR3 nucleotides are TGTGCCAGCAGCCATACAGATGAAAAACTGTTTTTT. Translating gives CASSHTDEKLFF.

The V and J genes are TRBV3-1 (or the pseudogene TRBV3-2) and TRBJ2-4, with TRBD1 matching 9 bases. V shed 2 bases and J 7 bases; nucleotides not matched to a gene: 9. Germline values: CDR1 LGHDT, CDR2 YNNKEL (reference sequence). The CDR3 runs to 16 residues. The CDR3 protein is CASSQRDRENRNIQYF. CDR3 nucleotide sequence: TGTGCCAGCAGCCAACGGGACAGGGAAAATAGGAACATTCAGTACTTC.

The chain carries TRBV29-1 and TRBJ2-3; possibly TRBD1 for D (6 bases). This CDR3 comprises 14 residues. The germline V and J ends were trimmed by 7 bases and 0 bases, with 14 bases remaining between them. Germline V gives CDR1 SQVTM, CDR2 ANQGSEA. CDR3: CSGGRGSSTDTQYF. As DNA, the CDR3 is TGCAGCGGGGGCAGGGGCTCTAGCACAGATACGCAGTATTTT.

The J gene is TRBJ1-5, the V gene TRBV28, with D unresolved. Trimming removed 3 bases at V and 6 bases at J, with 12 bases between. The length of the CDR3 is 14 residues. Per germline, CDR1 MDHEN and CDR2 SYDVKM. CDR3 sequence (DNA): TGTGCCAGCAGTTTTTCCTCAGGCCTTCAGCCCCAGCATTTT. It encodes CASSFSSGLQPQHF.

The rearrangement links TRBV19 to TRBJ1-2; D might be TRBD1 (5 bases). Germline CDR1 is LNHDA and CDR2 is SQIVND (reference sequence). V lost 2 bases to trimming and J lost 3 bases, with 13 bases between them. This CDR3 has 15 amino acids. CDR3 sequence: CASSISGAEDYGYTF. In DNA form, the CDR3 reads TGTGCCAGTAGTATAAGTGGGGCAGAAGACTATGGCTACACCTTC.

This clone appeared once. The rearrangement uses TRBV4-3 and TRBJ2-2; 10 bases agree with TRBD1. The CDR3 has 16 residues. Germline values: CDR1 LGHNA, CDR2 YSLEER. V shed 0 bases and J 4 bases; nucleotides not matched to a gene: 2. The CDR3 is CASSQDRQGATGELFF. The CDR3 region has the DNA TGCGCCAGCAGCCAAGATCGACAGGGGGCCACCGGGGAGCTGTTTTTT.

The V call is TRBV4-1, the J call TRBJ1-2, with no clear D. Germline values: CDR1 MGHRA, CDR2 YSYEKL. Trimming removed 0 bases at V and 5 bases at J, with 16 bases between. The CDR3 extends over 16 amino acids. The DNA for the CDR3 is TGCGCCAGCAGCCAAGATGTCGGGCAGGAGAAATATGGCTACACCTTC. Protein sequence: CASSQDVGQEKYGYTF.

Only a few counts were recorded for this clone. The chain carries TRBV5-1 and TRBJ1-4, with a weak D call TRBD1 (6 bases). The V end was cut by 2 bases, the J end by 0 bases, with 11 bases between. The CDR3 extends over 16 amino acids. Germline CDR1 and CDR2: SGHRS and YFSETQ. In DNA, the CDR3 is TGCGCCAGCAGCTTCTCCTCAGGGGCAACTAATGAAAAACTGTTTTTT. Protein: CASSFSSGATNEKLFF.

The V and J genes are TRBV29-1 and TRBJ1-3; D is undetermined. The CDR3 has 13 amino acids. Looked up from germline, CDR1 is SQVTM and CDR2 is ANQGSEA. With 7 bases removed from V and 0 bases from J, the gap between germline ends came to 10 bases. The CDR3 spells CSGSTISGNTIYF. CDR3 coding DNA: TGCAGCGGAAGTACGATCTCTGGAAACACCATATATTTT.

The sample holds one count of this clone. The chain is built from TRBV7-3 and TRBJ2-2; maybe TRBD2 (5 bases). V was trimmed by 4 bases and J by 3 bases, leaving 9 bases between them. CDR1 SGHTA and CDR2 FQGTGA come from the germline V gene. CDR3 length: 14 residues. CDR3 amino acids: CASSYTRDTGELFF. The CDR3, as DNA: TGTGCCAGCAGCTATACGAGGGACACCGGGGAGCTGTTTTTT.